The clone carrying this TCR beta chain was observed at least ten times. Its antigen is undetermined. The ends were cut back, 4 bases at V and 0 bases at J, with 17 bases in the middle. The CDR3 contains 16 residues. The germline V gene encodes CDR1 SGDLS and CDR2 YYNGEE. This sample was taken from a study of molecular identifiers for immune sequencing clone quantification. For the study at large: The replicate experiment used RNA from approximately 20,000 or 100,000 naive CD8 cells. This RNA was split into five aliquots, and four of them were sequenced.

Preparation of the bulk TCR libraries relied on previously described methods and listed TCR primers. TCRdb reanalysed the PCR reads using MiXCR and keeps one entry per CDR3 protein. This table has 85,000 to 95,000 distinct CDR3 sequences, around a fifth appearing once. Findings of the study overall: Beyond 20 RNA copies, clones held over 98% of effector molecules, compared with under 1% in naive cells.

The clonotype was recovered from a human donor in good health. Some libraries in this study had Jurkat cell RNA spiked in. The genes are TRBV9 and TRBJ2-7; the D is unclear. Sequencing input: naive CD8+ T cells from blood, with Jurkat cell RNA spiked in. Sample subset: FACS-sorted CD8+CD4-CCR7+CD45RA+ naive T cells. In DNA form, the CDR3 reads TGTGCCAGCAGCCCCGTTTCGGCAGGATCCTCCTACGAGCAGTACTTC. Its translation is CASSPVSAGSSYEQYF.